This T cell receptor (beta chain) was obtained from a study of T cells in Graves' hyperthyroidism and ophthalmopathy. V gave up 1 base and J gave up 12 bases, with 13 bases separating them. The CDR3 length is 12 residues. Germline CDR1 is SGHRS and CDR2 is YFSETQ. Amplified TCR beta CDR3 regions came from RNA transcripts. During a first-round RT-PCR of the TCR CDR3, the HTBI primer set was used. MiXCR, applied by TCRdb to the multiplex PCR reads, yields one record per CDR3 protein. The sample includes some 690,000 distinct CDR3 sequences, 17% of them seen just once. V gene TRBV5-1 combines with J gene TRBJ1-2; no clear D gene. The clonotype was recovered from a man aged 45 to 65 with Graves' hyperthyroidism. Sequencing input: blood. The chain's CDR3 is CASSLSRRKNTF. The CDR3, as DNA: TGCGCCAGCAGCTTGTCGAGAAGAAAAAACACCTTC.